Listed below are T cell receptor beta chains from one sample, sequenced in a study of blood T cell repertoires in COVID-19. Sequencing used immunoSEQ multiplex PCR; TCRdb keeps in-frame clones, though not all of them. The top ten hold around 1.7% of the sample, which has about 320,000 clones, 86% seen once. The material sequenced was peripheral blood. These receptors came from a woman aged 50 to 60 with acute or convalescent COVID-19. Both conserved end residues are part of each CDR3. D genes are given only for firm matches. Where a row states a size, it is once, few, many or the class of an expanded clone; other rows omit it.

v_call	j_call	d_call	clone_size	cdr3_nt	cdr3_aa
TRBV4-3	TRBJ1-2	.	.	TGCGCCAGCAGCCAAGAAACCGAGACACACTATGGCTACACCTTC	CASSQETETHYGYTF
TRBV25-1	TRBJ1-2	TRBD1	few	TGTGCCAGCAGGACGGGACAGTCCAGCTCCCACTATGGCTACACCTTC	CASRTGQSSSHYGYTF
TRBV7-9	TRBJ1-5	TRBD1	.	TGTGCCAGCAGACAGGGGGGCCAGCCCCAGCATTTT	CASRQGGQPQHF
TRBV9	TRBJ1-1	.	.	TGTGCCAGCAGCGACAGCAGTTTTGAAGCTTTCTTT	CASSDSSFEAFF
TRBV5-1	TRBJ2-1	TRBD2	.	TGCGCCAGCAGCCAAACCGGGACTAGCGGGAGAGCATACAATGAGCAGTTCTTC	CASSQTGTSGRAYNEQFF
TRBV5-1	TRBJ1-2	.	once	TGCGCCAGCAGACCCGACAGGCTCTATGGCTACACCTTC	CASRPDRLYGYTF
TRBV24-1	TRBJ1-5	.	.	TGTGCCACCAGTGATTCAGGGTTCAATCAGCCCCAGCATTTT	CATSDSGFNQPQHF
TRBV3-1/TRBV3-2	TRBJ1-3	.	.	TGTGCCAGCAGCCTGAGACAGATGAACACCATATATTTT	CASSLRQMNTIYF
TRBV18	TRBJ2-7	TRBD2	.	TGTGCCAGCTCACCCGGACTAGCGGGTACCTACGAGCAGTACTTC	CASSPGLAGTYEQYF
TRBV28	TRBJ2-7	TRBD1	.	TGTGCCAGCAGCCCTCCCGGACAGGGGGTCTACGAGCAGTACTTC	CASSPPGQGVYEQYF
TRBV4-2	TRBJ2-7	.	.	TGTGCCAGCAGCCAAGATCGTTTCGAGCAGTACTTC	CASSQDRFEQYF
TRBV12-3/TRBV12-4	TRBJ2-2	TRBD1	.	TGTGCCAGCAGTCCCGACAGGGACGGGGAGCTGTTTTTT	CASSPDRDGELFF
TRBV28	TRBJ2-1	TRBD2	once	TGTGCCAGCAGTCCACTAGCGCTGTCCTACAATGAGCAGTTCTTC	CASSPLALSYNEQFF
TRBV7-9	TRBJ1-2	.	.	TGTGCCAGCAGACAGGCTAACTATGGCTACACCTTC	CASRQANYGYTF
TRBV13	TRBJ1-6	.	.	TGTGCCAGCAGTTTGTGGGGGCCGGGTTCACCCCTCCACTTT	CASSLWGPGSPLHF
TRBV27	TRBJ1-4	TRBD1	.	TGTGCCAGCAGCCCGGGACAGGCCACAACTAATGAAAAACTGTTTTTT	CASSPGQATTNEKLFF
TRBV7-9	TRBJ2-7	TRBD2	.	TGTGCCAGCAGCTTAACTAGCGGGAGCGGCTACGAGCAGTACTTC	CASSLTSGSGYEQYF
TRBV11-3	TRBJ2-7	.	.	TGTGCCAGCAGCTTGGGAGCGGGTTCCTACGAGCAGTACTTC	CASSLGAGSYEQYF
TRBV19	TRBJ1-5	TRBD1	.	TGTGCCAGTCGGGACAGGGGGAATAGCAATCAGCCCCAGCATTTT	CASRDRGNSNQPQHF
TRBV6-5	TRBJ2-7	.	.	TGTGCCAGCAGTCCCACTAGCCACGAGCAGTACTTC	CASSPTSHEQYF
TRBV6-5	TRBJ1-4	.	.	TGTGCCAGCAGAAGGGGACTCCTTAATGAAAAACTGTTTTTT	CASRRGLLNEKLFF
TRBV24-1	TRBJ1-3	TRBD1	.	TGTGCCACCAGTGACCCGACAGGGGGCTCTGGAAACACCATATATTTT	CATSDPTGGSGNTIYF
TRBV5-1	TRBJ2-3	.	.	TGCGCCAGCAAGCTGGAGTTAGTATCAGATACGCAGTATTTT	CASKLELVSDTQYF
TRBV18	TRBJ1-5	.	.	TGTGCCAGCTCACCTTTCCCAGGCAGGGTGGATCAGCCCCAGCATTTT	CASSPFPGRVDQPQHF
TRBV20-1	TRBJ2-3	.	.	TGCAGTGCCCGGAGAGCGGATACGCAGTATTTT	CSARRADTQYF
TRBV30	TRBJ1-2	TRBD1	.	TGTGCCTGGGGTCCACTGACAGGGTTTAACTATGGCTACACCTTC	CAWGPLTGFNYGYTF
TRBV9	TRBJ2-2	TRBD2	.	TGTGCCAGCAGCGTAAGGACTAGCGCTCCCCTGGAGCTGTTTTTT	CASSVRTSAPLELFF
TRBV5-1	TRBJ2-2	.	.	TGCGCCAGCAGCCCCCTTGGCAGGGCGAACACCGGGGAGCTGTTTTTT	CASSPLGRANTGELFF
TRBV6-7	TRBJ1-2	.	.	TGTGCCAGCAGTTACCCCAGGGAACCCTATGGCTACACCTTC	CASSYPREPYGYTF
TRBV11-2	TRBJ1-4	.	.	TGTGCCAGCAGCTTAGGTTTCAGGGGTGGTGAAAAACTGTTTTTT	CASSLGFRGGEKLFF
TRBV19	TRBJ1-5	.	.	TGTGCCAGTAGTATGGGAGGGAGAGATCCTTCTAGCAATCAGCCCCAGCATTTT	CASSMGGRDPSSNQPQHF
TRBV29-1	TRBJ2-1	TRBD2	.	TGCAGCGTGGGACCCGCAGGACTAGCGGGTAGCTCCTACAATGAGCAGTTCTTC	CSVGPAGLAGSSYNEQFF
TRBV4-2	TRBJ2-1	TRBD2	.	TGTGCCAGCAGCCATAAAGCGGGAGGGCCCGATGAGCAGTTCTTC	CASSHKAGGPDEQFF
TRBV3-1/TRBV3-2	TRBJ2-1	.	.	TGTGCCAGCAGCCAAATGGCAAATGAGCAGTTCTTC	CASSQMANEQFF
TRBV7-3	TRBJ2-3	TRBD2	.	TGTGCCAGCAGCTCCCCTGTGACTAGCGGGAGGGCTTGGCCTTCGGGAGATACGCAGTATTTT	CASSSPVTSGRAWPSGDTQYF
TRBV5-1	TRBJ2-7	.	.	TGCGCCAGCAGCTTGGTCCGCGGGGACTACGAGCAGTACTTC	CASSLVRGDYEQYF
TRBV9	TRBJ1-2	.	.	TGTGCCAGCAGCGCCTTTGAGGGGCAGGGGTTTGGCTACACCTTC	CASSAFEGQGFGYTF
TRBV7-9	TRBJ2-7	.	.	TGTGCCAGCAGCTTGCCCCGAGATACCTACGAGCAGTACTTC	CASSLPRDTYEQYF
TRBV6-6	TRBJ2-7	TRBD1	.	TGTGCCAGCAGCGGGACAGGCTCCGAACGCGAGCAGTACTTC	CASSGTGSEREQYF
TRBV5-1	TRBJ2-4	.	few	TGCGCCAGCAGCTTCGGGGAACGGGGCAAAAACATTCAGTACTTC	CASSFGERGKNIQYF
TRBV3-1/TRBV3-2	TRBJ1-5	TRBD1	.	TGTGCCAGCAGGGACGGGACAGGGGGCGAGCAGCCCCAGCATTTT	CASRDGTGGEQPQHF
TRBV5-5	TRBJ1-5	TRBD1	few	TGTGCCAGCAGCTTGGGTATGTGGACAGGGCTCACTAGCAATCAGCCCCAGCATTTT	CASSLGMWTGLTSNQPQHF
TRBV7-8	TRBJ2-7	TRBD2	.	TGTGCCAGCAGTATAGCGGGAGGGCCGTCCTACGAGCAGTACTTC	CASSIAGGPSYEQYF
TRBV6-1	TRBJ2-7	TRBD2	once	TGTGCCAGCAGTGAAGGGATTCAGACTAGCGCCTACGAGCAGTACTTC	CASSEGIQTSAYEQYF
TRBV19	TRBJ2-7	TRBD2	once	TGTGCCAGTAGTCCGACCGGGACTAGCGGGTTGTACGAGCAGTACTTC	CASSPTGTSGLYEQYF
TRBV5-8	TRBJ1-4	TRBD1	.	TGTGCCAGCAGCTTGGGGGACAGGTTTAATGAAAAACTGTTTTTT	CASSLGDRFNEKLFF
TRBV6-1	TRBJ1-5	TRBD1	.	TGTGCCAGCAGTGAAGTGACAGGGCTTAGCAATCAGCCCCAGCATTTT	CASSEVTGLSNQPQHF
TRBV29-1	TRBJ2-3	TRBD2	.	TGCAGCGTTGAAGCCCAAAAGGGACTAGCGGGAGACCCTTCAGATACGCAGTATTTT	CSVEAQKGLAGDPSDTQYF
TRBV25-1	TRBJ2-5	.	.	TGTGCCAGCAGTGTTCGCCCCCCGGGGCAAGAGACCCAGTACTTC	CASSVRPPGQETQYF
TRBV5-1	TRBJ2-3	.	.	TGCGCCAGCAGCCCGGCGAGGGAGGGCACAGATACGCAGTATTTT	CASSPAREGTDTQYF
TRBV27	TRBJ1-2	TRBD1	.	TGTGCCAGCAGTTTAGACAGGGGGCGCGGGTATGGCTACACCTTC	CASSLDRGRGYGYTF
TRBV21-1	TRBJ2-1	.	.	TGTGCCAGCACCCAAGATCCGCGGGACAGGGGCCATGAGCAGTTCTTC	CASTQDPRDRGHEQFF
TRBV6-2/TRBV6-3	TRBJ2-7	.	few	TGTGCCAGCAGTGTCAGCTACGAGCAGTACTTC	CASSVSYEQYF
TRBV4-2	TRBJ1-2	.	.	TGTGCCAGCAGCCAAGATCCCCCTTGGGGAGAGAACTATGGCTACACCTTC	CASSQDPPWGENYGYTF
TRBV3-1/TRBV3-2	TRBJ2-2	TRBD2	once	TGTGCCAGCAGCCAAGATGGGCCCCTACGGCTGGCGGGGGGCGCGCCCGGGGAGCTGTTTTTT	CASSQDGPLRLAGGAPGELFF
TRBV5-1	TRBJ2-5	.	once	TGCGCCAGCAGCCCGCCGGGAGAGACCCAGTACTTC	CASSPPGETQYF
TRBV15	TRBJ1-6	.	.	TGTGCCACCAGCAGAGAGACAGGAGACTATAATTCACCCCTCCACTTT	CATSRETGDYNSPLHF